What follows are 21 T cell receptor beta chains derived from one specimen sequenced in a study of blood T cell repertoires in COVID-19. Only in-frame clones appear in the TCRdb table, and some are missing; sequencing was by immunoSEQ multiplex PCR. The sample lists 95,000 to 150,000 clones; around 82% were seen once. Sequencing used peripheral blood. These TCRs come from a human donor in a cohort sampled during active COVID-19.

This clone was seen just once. CDR3 loop: CASNTGFAGELFF. CDR3 nucleotide sequence: TGTGCCAGTAACACAGGGTTTGCCGGGGAGCTGTTTTTT. The rearrangement joins TRBV19 to TRBJ2-2; D might be TRBD1 (6 bases). The CDR3 totals 13 residues. The germline V and J ends were trimmed by 7 bases and 6 bases, with 12 bases remaining between them. CDR1 and CDR2 (germline): LNHDA, SQIVND (reference sequence).

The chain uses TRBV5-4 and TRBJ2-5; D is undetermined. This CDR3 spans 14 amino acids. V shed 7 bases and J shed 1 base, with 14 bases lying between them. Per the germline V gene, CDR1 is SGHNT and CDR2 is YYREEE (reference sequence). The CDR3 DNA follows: TGTGCCAGCGGTTCTCCTTCAGTCCAAGAGACCCAGTACTTC. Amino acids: CASGSPSVQETQYF.

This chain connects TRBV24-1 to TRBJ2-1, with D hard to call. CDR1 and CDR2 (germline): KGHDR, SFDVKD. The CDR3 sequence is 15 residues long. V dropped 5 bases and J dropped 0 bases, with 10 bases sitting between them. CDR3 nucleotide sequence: TGTGCCACCAGTGTCCGACAAGCCTCCTACAATGAGCAGTTCTTC. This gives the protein CATSVRQASYNEQFF.

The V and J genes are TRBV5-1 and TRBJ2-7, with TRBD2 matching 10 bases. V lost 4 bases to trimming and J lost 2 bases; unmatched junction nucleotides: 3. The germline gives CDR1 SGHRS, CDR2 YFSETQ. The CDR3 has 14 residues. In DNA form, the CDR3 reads TGCGCCAGCAGCCCAAGCGGGGGGGCCTACGAGCAGTACTTC. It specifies CASSPSGGAYEQYF.

DNA for the CDR3: TGCGCCAGCAGCTCCACAGGGTCCGGCAATCAGCCCCAGCATTTT. Encoded protein: CASSSTGSGNQPQHF. This chain connects TRBV5-1 to TRBJ1-5; D may be TRBD1 (6 bases). Trimming took off 3 bases at V and 2 bases at J, with 12 bases between the two ends. Germline V gene data show CDR1 as SGHRS and CDR2 as YFSETQ. This CDR3 has 15 residues.

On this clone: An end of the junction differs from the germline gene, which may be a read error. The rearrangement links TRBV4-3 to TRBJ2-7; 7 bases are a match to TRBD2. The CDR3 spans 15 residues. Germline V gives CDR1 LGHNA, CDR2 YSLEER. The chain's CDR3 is CASSHDTGLSSEQYF. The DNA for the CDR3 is TGCGCCAGCAGCCATGATACGGGACTATCCTCCGAGCAGTACTTC.

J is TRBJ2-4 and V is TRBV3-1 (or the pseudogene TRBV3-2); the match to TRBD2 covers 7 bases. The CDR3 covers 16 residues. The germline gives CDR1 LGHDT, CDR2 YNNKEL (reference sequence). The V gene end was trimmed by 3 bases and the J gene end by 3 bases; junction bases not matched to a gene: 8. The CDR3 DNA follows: TGTGCCAGCAGCCAGCCAAGCGTAGCGGGCAAAAACATTCAGTACTTC. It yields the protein CASSQPSVAGKNIQYF.

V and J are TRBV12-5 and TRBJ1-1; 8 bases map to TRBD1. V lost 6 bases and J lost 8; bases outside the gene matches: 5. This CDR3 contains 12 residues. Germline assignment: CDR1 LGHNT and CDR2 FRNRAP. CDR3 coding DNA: TGTGCTAGTGGGCCTGACAGGGGAGAAGCTTTCTTT. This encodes CASGPDRGEAFF.

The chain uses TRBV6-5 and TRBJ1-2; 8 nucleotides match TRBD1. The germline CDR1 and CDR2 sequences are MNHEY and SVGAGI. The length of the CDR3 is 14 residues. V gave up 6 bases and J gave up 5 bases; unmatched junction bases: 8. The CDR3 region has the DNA TGTGCCAGCAGGGTACAGGGGGGAATATATGGCTACACCTTC. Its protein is CASRVQGGIYGYTF.

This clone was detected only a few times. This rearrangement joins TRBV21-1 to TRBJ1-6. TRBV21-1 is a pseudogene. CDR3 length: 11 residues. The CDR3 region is CASSDLFPLHF. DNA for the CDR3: TGTGCCAGCAGCGACTTGTTCCCCCTCCACTTT.

CDR3 bases: TGCGCCAGCAGCCCGGGGACTGCCGGAAGCTCCTACAATGAGCAGTTCTTC. This gives the protein CASSPGTAGSSYNEQFF. This rearrangement joins TRBV5-1 to TRBJ2-1, with D perhaps TRBD2 (6 bases). The CDR3 length is 17 residues. Germline assignment: CDR1 SGHRS and CDR2 YFSETQ. V was trimmed by 4 bases and J by 0 bases, leaving 17 bases between them.

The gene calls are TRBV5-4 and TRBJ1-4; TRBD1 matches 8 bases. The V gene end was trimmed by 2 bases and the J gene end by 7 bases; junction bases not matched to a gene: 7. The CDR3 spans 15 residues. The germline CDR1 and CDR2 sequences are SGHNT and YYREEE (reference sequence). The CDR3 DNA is TGTGCCAGCAGCTTTGGACAGGGATCTTTTGAAAAACTGTTTTTT. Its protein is CASSFGQGSFEKLFF. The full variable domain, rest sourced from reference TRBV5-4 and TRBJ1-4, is ETGVTQSPTHLIKTRGQQVTLRCSSQSGHNTVSWYQQALGQGPQFIFQYYREEENGRGNFPPRFSGLQFPNYSSELNVNALELDDSALYLCASSFGQGSFEKLFFGSGTQLSVL.

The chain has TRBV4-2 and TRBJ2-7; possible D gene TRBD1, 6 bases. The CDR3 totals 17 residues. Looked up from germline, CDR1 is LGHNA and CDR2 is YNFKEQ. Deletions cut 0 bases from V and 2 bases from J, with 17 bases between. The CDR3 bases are TGTGCCAGCAGCCAAGATCTCCGAGGGTGGGGGCCCTACGAGCAGTACTTC. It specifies CASSQDLRGWGPYEQYF.

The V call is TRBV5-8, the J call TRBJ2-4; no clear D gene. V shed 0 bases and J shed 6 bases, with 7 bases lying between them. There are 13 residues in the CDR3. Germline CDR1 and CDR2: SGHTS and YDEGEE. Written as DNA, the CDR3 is TGTGCCAGCAGCTTGGGTATCCGAAACATTCAGTACTTC. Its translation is CASSLGIRNIQYF.

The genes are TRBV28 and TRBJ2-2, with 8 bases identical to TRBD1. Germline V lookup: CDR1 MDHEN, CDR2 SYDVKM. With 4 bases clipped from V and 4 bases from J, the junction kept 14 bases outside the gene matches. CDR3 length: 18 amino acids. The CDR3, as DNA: TGTGCCAGCAGTTATGAACAGGGGGTGGTTAAGAGCACCGGGGAGCTGTTTTTT. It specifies CASSYEQGVVKSTGELFF.

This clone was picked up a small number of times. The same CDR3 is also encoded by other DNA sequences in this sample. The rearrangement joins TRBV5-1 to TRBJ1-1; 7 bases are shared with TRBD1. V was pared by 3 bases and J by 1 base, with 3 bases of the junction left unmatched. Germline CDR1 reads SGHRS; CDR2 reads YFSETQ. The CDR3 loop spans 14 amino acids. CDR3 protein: CASSSQGGNTEAFF. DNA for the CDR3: TGCGCCAGCAGCTCCCAGGGGGGGAACACTGAAGCTTTCTTT. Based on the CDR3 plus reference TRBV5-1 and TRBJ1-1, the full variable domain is KAGVTQTPRYLIKTRGQQVTLSCSPISGHRSVSWYQQTPGQGLQFLFEYFSETQRNKGNFPGRFSGRQFSNSRSEMNVSTLELGDSALYLCASSSQGGNTEAFFGQGTRLTVV.

The CDR3 is CASSSGELGGYEQYF. The CDR3 nucleotides are TGTGCCAGCAGCTCAGGGGAATTGGGCGGGTACGAGCAGTACTTC. This chain connects TRBV7-9 to TRBJ2-7, with D maybe TRBD1 (6 bases). V gave up 4 bases and J gave up 4 bases, with 17 bases separating them. Germline V lookup: CDR1 SEHNR, CDR2 FQNEAQ (reference sequence). The length of the CDR3 is 15 residues.

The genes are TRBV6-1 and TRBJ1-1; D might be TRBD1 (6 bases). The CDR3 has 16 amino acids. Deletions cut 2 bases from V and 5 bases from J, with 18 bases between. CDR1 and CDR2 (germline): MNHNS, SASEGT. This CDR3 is CASSEPRGLRRTEAFF. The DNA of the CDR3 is TGTGCCAGCAGTGAACCCAGGGGCCTGCGAAGGACTGAAGCTTTCTTT.

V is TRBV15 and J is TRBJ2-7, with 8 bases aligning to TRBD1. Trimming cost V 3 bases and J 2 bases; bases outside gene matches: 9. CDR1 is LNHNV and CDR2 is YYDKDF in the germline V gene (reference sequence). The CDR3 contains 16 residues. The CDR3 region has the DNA TGTGCCACCAGCAGGCTAGCCGGGACAGGACCCTACGAGCAGTACTTC. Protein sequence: CATSRLAGTGPYEQYF.

CDR3 nucleotide sequence: TGTGCCAGCAGCGTAGGCGGTAGCGGGGGGGCTGTGTTTGAGACCCAGTACTTC. Translating gives CASSVGGSGGAVFETQYF. The chain recombines TRBV9 with TRBJ2-5, with 11 nucleotides matching TRBD2. The germline CDR1 and CDR2 sequences are SGDLS and YYNGEE. There are 18 residues in the CDR3. V shed 0 bases, J shed 5 bases, and the junction held 12 bases outside the gene matches. Full variable domain (missing parts from reference TRBV9 and TRBJ2-5): DSGVTQTPKHLITATGQRVTLRCSPRSGDLSVYWYQQSLDQGLQFLIQYYNGEERAKGNILERFSAQQFPDLHSELNLSSLELGDSALYFCASSVGGSGGAVFETQYFGPGTRLLVL.

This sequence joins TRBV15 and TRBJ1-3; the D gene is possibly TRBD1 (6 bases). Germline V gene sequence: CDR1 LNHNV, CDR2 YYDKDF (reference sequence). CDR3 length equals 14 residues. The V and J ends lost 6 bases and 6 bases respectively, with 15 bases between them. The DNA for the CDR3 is TGTGCCACCAGGTCTCGTCAGGGGCCAAACACCATATATTTT. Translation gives CATRSRQGPNTIYF.